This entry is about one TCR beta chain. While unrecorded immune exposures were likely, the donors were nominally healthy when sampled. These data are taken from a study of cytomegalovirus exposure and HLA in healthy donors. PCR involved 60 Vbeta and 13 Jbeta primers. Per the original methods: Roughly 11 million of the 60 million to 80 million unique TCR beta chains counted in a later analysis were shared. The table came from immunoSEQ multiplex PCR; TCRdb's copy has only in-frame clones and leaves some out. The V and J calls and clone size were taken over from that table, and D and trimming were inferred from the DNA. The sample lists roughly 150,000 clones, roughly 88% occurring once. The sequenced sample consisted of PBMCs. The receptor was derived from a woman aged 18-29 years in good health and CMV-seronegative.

The CDR3 reads CASSQRDTEAFF. CDR3 in DNA: TGCGCCAGCAGCCAGAGGGACACTGAAGCTTTCTTT. J is TRBJ1-1 and V is TRBV5-1, with unresolved D. CDR1 and CDR2 from the germline V gene are SGHRS and YFSETQ. Trimming cost V 4 bases and J 3 bases, with 7 bases left between them. The CDR3 is made up of 12 amino acids.